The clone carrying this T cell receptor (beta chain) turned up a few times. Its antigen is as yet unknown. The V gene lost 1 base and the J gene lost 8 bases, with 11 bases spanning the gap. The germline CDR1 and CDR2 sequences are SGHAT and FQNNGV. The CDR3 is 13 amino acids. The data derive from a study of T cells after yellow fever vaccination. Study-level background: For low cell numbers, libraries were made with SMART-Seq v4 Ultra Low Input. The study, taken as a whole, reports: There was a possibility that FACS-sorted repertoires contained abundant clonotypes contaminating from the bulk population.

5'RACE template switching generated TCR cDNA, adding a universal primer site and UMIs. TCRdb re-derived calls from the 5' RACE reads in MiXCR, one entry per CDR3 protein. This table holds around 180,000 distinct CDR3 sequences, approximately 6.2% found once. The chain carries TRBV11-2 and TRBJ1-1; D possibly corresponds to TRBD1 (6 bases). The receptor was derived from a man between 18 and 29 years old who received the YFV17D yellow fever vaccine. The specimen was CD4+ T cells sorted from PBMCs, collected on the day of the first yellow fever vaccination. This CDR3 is CASSLVSGTEAFF. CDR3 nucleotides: TGTGCCAGCAGCTTAGTCTCCGGGACAGAAGCTTTCTTT. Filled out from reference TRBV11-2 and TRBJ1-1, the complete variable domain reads EAGVAQSPRYKIIEKRQSVAFWCNPISGHATLYWYQQILGQGPKLLIQFQNNGVVDDSQLPKDRFSAERLKGVDSTLKIQPAKLEDSAVYLCASSLVSGTEAFFGQGTRLTVV.